Below are 2 T cell receptor beta chains sequenced from a single sample in a study of siplizumab effects on memory and regulatory T cells. Generated by immunoSEQ multiplex PCR, the TCRdb table keeps only in-frame clones and is missing some. This table holds about 100,000 clones, more than 90% found once. Sequenced input: CD4+ T cells sorted from blood. These receptors were collected from a human donor in good health. Some clones in this sample may be carry-over from other donors' samples.

The gene calls are TRBV9 and TRBJ1-2; TRBD1 might be the D (5 bases). From germline, CDR1 is SGDLS and CDR2 YYNGEE. V shed 10 bases and J shed 4 bases, with 11 bases lying between them. The CDR3 consists of 11 residues. This CDR3 reads CAPGRGYGYTF. In DNA, the CDR3 is TGTGCCCCAGGGAGAGGCTATGGCTACACCTTC. The full variable domain, completed using reference TRBV9 and TRBJ1-2, is DSGVTQTPKHLITATGQRVTLRCSPRSGDLSVYWYQQSLDQGLQFLIQYYNGEERAKGNILERFSAQQFPDLHSELNLSSLELGDSALYFCAPGRGYGYTFGSGTRLTVV.

The chain links TRBV7-9 to TRBJ2-5, with 11 nucleotides matching TRBD2. Germline lookup yields CDR1 SEHNR and CDR2 FQNEAQ (reference sequence). The V segment lost 2 bases and the J segment 5 bases; nucleotides outside the gene matches: 7. The CDR3 is 16 residues long. The CDR3 DNA reads TGTGCCAGCAGCTTAAAGGTACTAGCGGGAGAGGAGACCCAGTACTTC. This encodes CASSLKVLAGEETQYF.